The entry that follows covers one T cell receptor (beta chain) sequence. As yet, its antigen is unknown. Germline assignment: CDR1 MDHEN and CDR2 SYDVKM. Trimming stripped 7 bases from V and 0 bases from J, with 22 bases between. This CDR3 has 17 residues. Study-wide points: Greatest tumor Treg TCR overlap was with tumor naive CD4+ cells.

Full-length variable regions came from constant-region reverse primers plus semi-nested Nested Universal Primer A PCR. Via MiXCR, TCRdb re-called the 5' RACE reads, giving one row per CDR3 protein. Among approximately 53,000 distinct CDR3 sequences, about 28% were seen once, and the ten largest hold less than 3.5%. The memory fraction was CD4+CD45RO+CD25- cells. The material sequenced was tumor-infiltrating memory CD4+ T cells sorted from the breast tumor. Subset of the sample: memory CD4+ T cells, CD4+CD45RO+CD25-. The sequence was obtained from a female donor with breast cancer. The chain combines TRBV28 with TRBJ2-7, with D possibly being TRBD2 (5 bases). The CDR3 is CASTKSGGRPSSYEQYF. The CDR3 DNA is TGTGCCAGCACCAAGAGTGGAGGCAGGCCTAGCTCCTACGAGCAGTACTTC. Complete variable domain (other parts from reference TRBV28 and TRBJ2-7): DVKVTQSSRYLVKRTGEKVFLECVQDMDHENMFWYRQDPGLGLRLIYFSYDVKMKEKGDIPEGYSVSREKKERFSLILESASTNQTSMYLCASTKSGGRPSSYEQYFGPGTRLTVT.